One and the same sample provided the 2 T cell receptor beta chains below, sequenced in a study of cytomegalovirus exposure and HLA in healthy donors. PCR employed 60 Vbeta and 13 Jbeta primers. Assay: immunoSEQ multiplex PCR; the TCRdb copy retains only in-frame clones and omits some. The table shows about 200,000 clones, with roughly four fifths occurring only once. The sequenced material came from PBMCs. These receptors originate from a woman aged 45 to 65 in good health and CMV-seropositive.

As to this clone: A read error may produce the germline difference seen at one junction end. The chain carries TRBV2 and TRBJ2-5, with D maybe TRBD2 (5 bases). The germline V gene has CDR1 SNHLY and CDR2 FYNNEI. The CDR3 length is 14 residues. The CDR3 sequence is CASSVGSKRESQYF. In DNA, the CDR3 is TGTGCCAGCAGTGTGGGGAGTAAAAGAGAGTCCCAGTACTTC. Full variable domain (remainder filled in from reference TRBV2 and TRBJ2-5): EPEVTQTPSHQVTQMGQEVILRCVPISNHLYFYWYRQILGQKVEFLVSFYNNEISEKSEIFDDQFSVERPDGSNFTLKIRSTKLEDSAMYFCASSVGSKRESQYFGPGTRLLVL.

The chain couples TRBV28 to TRBJ1-2, with 9 positions matching TRBD1. The V gene end was trimmed by 8 bases and the J gene end by 7 bases; junction bases not matched to a gene: 20. The germline V gene has CDR1 MDHEN and CDR2 SYDVKM. This CDR3 spans 17 amino acids. The CDR3 spells CASRWRDRVSILGGYTF. The CDR3 nucleotides are TGTGCCAGCCGTTGGCGGGACAGGGTATCAATACTGGGTGGCTACACCTTC.